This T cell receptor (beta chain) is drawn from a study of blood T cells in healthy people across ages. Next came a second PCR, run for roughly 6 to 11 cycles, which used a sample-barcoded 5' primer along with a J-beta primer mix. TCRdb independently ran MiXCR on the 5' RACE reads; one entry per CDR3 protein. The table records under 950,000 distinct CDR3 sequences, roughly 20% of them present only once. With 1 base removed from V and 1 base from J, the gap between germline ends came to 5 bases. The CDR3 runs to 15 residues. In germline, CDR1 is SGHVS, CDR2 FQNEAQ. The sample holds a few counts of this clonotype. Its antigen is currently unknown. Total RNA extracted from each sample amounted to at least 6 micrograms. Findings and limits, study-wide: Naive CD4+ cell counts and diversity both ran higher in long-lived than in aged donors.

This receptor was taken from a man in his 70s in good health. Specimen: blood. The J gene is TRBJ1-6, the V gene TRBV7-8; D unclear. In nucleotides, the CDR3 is TGTGCCAGCAGCTTAGACCGATCCTATAATTCACCCCTCCACTTT. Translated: CASSLDRSYNSPLHF.